There are many counts of the clone carrying this T cell receptor (beta chain). Its antigen is as yet unknown. The sample belongs to a study of Graves' ophthalmopathy and Graves' hyperthyroidism. Study outcomes and limitations: Blood was where most expanded thyroid clonotypes above 0.001 frequency also turned up.

The CDR3 has 14 residues. Germline assignment: CDR1 SEHNR and CDR2 FQNEAQ (reference sequence). With V trimmed by 4 bases and J by 10 bases, 6 bases remained unmatched. Amplification of TCR beta CDR3 regions used RNA transcripts. Investigators did first-round RT-PCR with HTBI primers, then second-round multiplex PCR. TCRdb reprocessed the multiplex PCR reads via MiXCR and lists one record per CDR3 protein. The sample contains around 1,000,000 distinct CDR3 sequences, 35% to 40% of which appear only once. Sequencing was carried out using peripheral blood or thyroid tissue (not recorded which). The chain has TRBV7-9 and TRBJ1-4; TRBD1 matches 10 bases. This TCR came from an adult man with Graves' hyperthyroidism. The CDR3 is CASSSRQGAVKLFF. CDR3 in DNA: TGTGCCAGCAGCTCGAGACAGGGGGCCGTAAAACTGTTTTTT.